The present T cell receptor (beta chain) was sequenced within a study of T cells in women clearing cervical HPV infection. Across the whole study: Control women cleared a single incident HPV16 infection within 12 months.

Produced via immunoSEQ multiplex PCR; TCRdb's table is partial and in-frame only. The sample holds over 25,000 clones. Points from the study as a whole: Richness differences could reflect unmeasured T-cell content per sample.

All donors had a single incident cervical HPV16 infection, not prevalent. In the case of this clone: Antigen unknown.

The sequenced sample consisted of blood buffy coat. The clonotype was recovered from a woman between 18 and 70 years old with a cervical HPV16 infection that either progressed to CIN3+ or cleared (not recorded which).

CDR3 sequence reads: CASSSTGVPTGELFF. The part of the CDR3 DNA that was read is TGTGCCAGCAGCTCGACAGGGGTCCCCACCGGGGAG. The V call is TRBV7-6, the J call TRBJ2-2; 8 bases are a match to TRBD1. The read ends 3 residues before the CDR3 terminus; that terminus is restored from the germline J gene. The J segment lost 4 bases and the V segment lost 4 bases, leaving 5 bases of the junction unmatched. There are 15 residues in the CDR3. CDR1 is SGHVS, CDR2 FNYEAQ, per germline.